The rows below give T cell receptor beta chains drawn from one sample of a study of cytomegalovirus exposure and HLA in healthy donors. The repertoire was sequenced with immunoSEQ multiplex PCR; TCRdb's copy has only in-frame clones and lacks some. This table holds fewer than 300,000 clones, about four fifths found once. The sequencing sample was made of PBMCs. The receptor set was obtained from a girl aged 2 to 9 in good health and CMV-seronegative. Each CDR3 is given with its conserved first and last residue. A D gene is named only where the DNA matches it firmly. Size is stated for part of the rows, as once, few or many counts, or as a class when the clone is expanded.

j_call: TRBJ2-1
v_call: TRBV7-8
d_call: NA
clone_size: NA
cdr3_nt: TGTGCCAGCAGCTCCAGGGGGGCTAGCGGGTTATACAATGAGCAGTTCTTC
cdr3_aa: CASSSRGASGLYNEQFF

j_call: TRBJ2-1
v_call: TRBV7-9
d_call: NA
clone_size: NA
cdr3_nt: TGTTCCAGCAGCTTCCCAAATGAGCAGTTCTTC
cdr3_aa: CSSSFPNEQFF

j_call: TRBJ2-2
v_call: TRBV28
d_call: NA
clone_size: NA
cdr3_nt: TGTGCCAGCAGTTTGCCCCCGGGGTCCGGGGAGCTGTTTTTT
cdr3_aa: CASSLPPGSGELFF

j_call: TRBJ2-7
v_call: TRBV15
d_call: NA
clone_size: NA
cdr3_nt: TGTGCCACCAGCAGAGATGTGGAGTACGAGCAGTACTTC
cdr3_aa: CATSRDVEYEQYF

j_call: TRBJ1-3
v_call: TRBV7-8
d_call: NA
clone_size: NA
cdr3_nt: TGTGCCAGCAGCTCCCACCGGACACTTAACTCTGGAAACACCATATATTTT
cdr3_aa: CASSSHRTLNSGNTIYF

j_call: TRBJ2-5
v_call: TRBV11-2
d_call: TRBD2
clone_size: NA
cdr3_nt: TGTGCCAGCAGCTACAGTACTAGCGCGGTAGAGGAGACCCAGTACTTC
cdr3_aa: CASSYSTSAVEETQYF

j_call: TRBJ1-2
v_call: TRBV13
d_call: NA
clone_size: NA
cdr3_nt: TGTGCCAGCAGCTTAGGGGCCTCAGTCTTTGGCTACACCTTC
cdr3_aa: CASSLGASVFGYTF

j_call: TRBJ1-5
v_call: TRBV19
d_call: NA
clone_size: NA
cdr3_nt: TGTGCCAGTAGCCTTGAGATGGGCTTTCAACAGCCCCAGCATTTT
cdr3_aa: CASSLEMGFQQPQHF

j_call: TRBJ1-4
v_call: TRBV19
d_call: NA
clone_size: NA
cdr3_nt: TGTGCCAGTAGTATGACGGGGTTTTCTGTTTCTTGGGAAAAACTGTTTTTT
cdr3_aa: CASSMTGFSVSWEKLFF

j_call: TRBJ1-5
v_call: TRBV4-1
d_call: NA
clone_size: NA
cdr3_nt: TGCGCCAGCAGCCAAGTTCGCACAAGCAATCAGCCCCAGCATTTT
cdr3_aa: CASSQVRTSNQPQHF

j_call: TRBJ1-1
v_call: TRBV30
d_call: NA
clone_size: NA
cdr3_nt: TGTGCCTGGCAGTCCCTCGTGACTGAAGCTTTCTTT
cdr3_aa: CAWQSLVTEAFF

j_call: TRBJ1-4
v_call: TRBV4-1
d_call: TRBD1
clone_size: NA
cdr3_nt: TGCGCCAGCAGCCAGGGACAGGGAGAGGAAAAACTGTTTTTT
cdr3_aa: CASSQGQGEEKLFF

j_call: TRBJ1-2
v_call: TRBV28
d_call: NA
clone_size: few
cdr3_nt: TGTGCCAGCAGTTCAGGGGCTTTGAACTATGGCTACACCTTC
cdr3_aa: CASSSGALNYGYTF

j_call: TRBJ2-5
v_call: TRBV5-1
d_call: TRBD2
clone_size: once
cdr3_nt: TGCGCCAGCAGCTTGGGACTAGCGGGTCAAGAGACCCAGTACTTC
cdr3_aa: CASSLGLAGQETQYF

j_call: TRBJ1-1
v_call: TRBV7-8
d_call: NA
clone_size: few
cdr3_nt: TGTGCCAGCAGCCCACGGGAGACCCTGAACACTGAAGCTTTCTTT
cdr3_aa: CASSPRETLNTEAFF

j_call: TRBJ1-2
v_call: TRBV28
d_call: TRBD1
clone_size: NA
cdr3_nt: TGTGCCAGCAGCTATTTCGGACAGGGAGCAAATGGCTACACCTTC
cdr3_aa: CASSYFGQGANGYTF

j_call: TRBJ1-1
v_call: TRBV7-9
d_call: NA
clone_size: NA
cdr3_nt: TGTGCCAGCAAGGGGAGGTGGAACACTGAAGCTTTCTTT
cdr3_aa: CASKGRWNTEAFF

j_call: TRBJ2-5
v_call: TRBV30
d_call: NA
clone_size: once
cdr3_nt: TGTGCCTGGAGTGTACTATCCCGCCAGACCCAGTACTTC
cdr3_aa: CAWSVLSRQTQYF

j_call: TRBJ1-2
v_call: TRBV7-9
d_call: TRBD1
clone_size: few
cdr3_nt: TGTTCCAGCAGCTTATTCGGGACAGGGAGCTATGGCTACACCTTC
cdr3_aa: CSSSLFGTGSYGYTF

j_call: TRBJ1-3
v_call: TRBV5-5
d_call: NA
clone_size: NA
cdr3_nt: TGTGCCAGCAGCGAGATACTCACCGGGACACACACTGGAAACACCATATATTTT
cdr3_aa: CASSEILTGTHTGNTIYF

j_call: TRBJ2-1
v_call: TRBV7-2
d_call: NA
clone_size: NA
cdr3_nt: TGTGCCAGCACCTACCGGGTCCCCCCCTACAATGAGCAGTTCTTC
cdr3_aa: CASTYRVPPYNEQFF

j_call: TRBJ2-1
v_call: TRBV19
d_call: NA
clone_size: few
cdr3_nt: TGTGCCACGGGGGGCCGATTGTCCTACAATGAGCAGTTCTTC
cdr3_aa: CATGGRLSYNEQFF

j_call: TRBJ1-1
v_call: TRBV14
d_call: NA
clone_size: NA
cdr3_nt: TGTGCCAGCAGCCAAGGCGAAGAGAACACTGAAGCTTTCTTT
cdr3_aa: CASSQGEENTEAFF

j_call: TRBJ1-4
v_call: TRBV5-1
d_call: NA
clone_size: few
cdr3_nt: TGCGCCAGCAGCTTCTCTATCGCCATTAATGAAAAACTGTTTTTT
cdr3_aa: CASSFSIAINEKLFF

j_call: TRBJ2-1
v_call: TRBV19
d_call: NA
clone_size: NA
cdr3_nt: TGTGCCAGTAGTTATGGAACAGGGATGGTAGGCAATGAGCAGTTCTTC
cdr3_aa: CASSYGTGMVGNEQFF

j_call: TRBJ2-3
v_call: TRBV7-8
d_call: NA
clone_size: NA
cdr3_nt: TGTGCCAGCAGCTTACCGAAACGGACAGCCACAGATACGCAGTATTTT
cdr3_aa: CASSLPKRTATDTQYF

j_call: TRBJ2-7
v_call: TRBV27
d_call: TRBD2
clone_size: NA
cdr3_nt: TGTGCCAGCAGCCCCACCGGGCGGGAGTTCACCTACGAGCAGTACTTC
cdr3_aa: CASSPTGREFTYEQYF

j_call: TRBJ1-5
v_call: TRBV28
d_call: TRBD1
clone_size: NA
cdr3_nt: TGTGCCAGCAAGGGGGGGACAGGGGATCAGCCCCAGCATTTT
cdr3_aa: CASKGGTGDQPQHF

j_call: TRBJ2-3
v_call: TRBV28
d_call: NA
clone_size: NA
cdr3_nt: TGTGCCAGCAGTTTTGCGGGCAGGCGCATAACTAGCACAGATACGCAGTATTTT
cdr3_aa: CASSFAGRRITSTDTQYF

j_call: TRBJ2-2
v_call: TRBV5-1
d_call: TRBD1
clone_size: NA
cdr3_nt: TGCGCCAGCAGCTCCCGGACAGGGAACACCGGGGAGCTGTTTTTT
cdr3_aa: CASSSRTGNTGELFF

j_call: TRBJ2-1
v_call: TRBV30
d_call: NA
clone_size: NA
cdr3_nt: TGTGCCTGGAGTGCCCGCCCGAGCTCCTACAATGAGCAGTTCTTC
cdr3_aa: CAWSARPSSYNEQFF

j_call: TRBJ2-7
v_call: TRBV7-2
d_call: NA
clone_size: NA
cdr3_nt: TGTGCCAGCAGCTTAGAAGTTGGGAGCTCCTACGAGCAGTACTTC
cdr3_aa: CASSLEVGSSYEQYF

j_call: TRBJ1-4
v_call: TRBV2
d_call: TRBD1
clone_size: NA
cdr3_nt: TGTGCCAGCACTAACAGGGGAGACAAAGAAAAACTGTTTTTT
cdr3_aa: CASTNRGDKEKLFF

j_call: TRBJ1-4
v_call: TRBV7-2
d_call: TRBD1
clone_size: NA
cdr3_nt: TGTGCCAGCAGCCCGCGGACAGGGGATGAAAAACTGTTTTTT
cdr3_aa: CASSPRTGDEKLFF

j_call: TRBJ2-1
v_call: TRBV28
d_call: NA
clone_size: NA
cdr3_nt: TGTGCCAGCAGCTACGGTTACAATGAGCAGTTCTTC
cdr3_aa: CASSYGYNEQFF

j_call: TRBJ1-5
v_call: TRBV18
d_call: TRBD1
clone_size: NA
cdr3_nt: TGTGCCAGCTCACCACCGAACACAGGGGGCAATCAGCCCCAGCATTTT
cdr3_aa: CASSPPNTGGNQPQHF

j_call: TRBJ1-1
v_call: TRBV13
d_call: NA
clone_size: NA
cdr3_nt: TGTGCCAGCAGCATTAACAGGGTCGCTGAAGCTTTCTTT
cdr3_aa: CASSINRVAEAFF

j_call: TRBJ1-3
v_call: TRBV30
d_call: NA
clone_size: NA
cdr3_nt: TGTGCCTGGGACCCAGGCTCCTCTGGAAACACCATATATTTT
cdr3_aa: CAWDPGSSGNTIYF

j_call: TRBJ2-3
v_call: TRBV6-6
d_call: NA
clone_size: NA
cdr3_nt: TGTGCCAGCAGTTACCTGACAGTGAATACGCAGTATTTT
cdr3_aa: CASSYLTVNTQYF

j_call: TRBJ2-7
v_call: TRBV13
d_call: NA
clone_size: once
cdr3_nt: TGTGCCAGCAGCCCAAGGAAGGAACAGGCCAGATACGAGCAGTACTTC
cdr3_aa: CASSPRKEQARYEQYF

j_call: TRBJ1-4
v_call: TRBV18
d_call: NA
clone_size: NA
cdr3_nt: TGTGCCAGCTCACCCTACCGGACAGCAACTAATGAAAAACTGTTTTTT
cdr3_aa: CASSPYRTATNEKLFF

j_call: TRBJ2-7
v_call: TRBV5-1
d_call: NA
clone_size: NA
cdr3_nt: TGCGCCAGCACCATAAGTGTTGTAGGGGCGTACGAGCAGTACTTC
cdr3_aa: CASTISVVGAYEQYF

j_call: TRBJ1-2
v_call: TRBV20-1
d_call: NA
clone_size: once
cdr3_nt: TGCAGTGCAGGGTGGGGACTGGGCTACACCTTC
cdr3_aa: CSAGWGLGYTF

j_call: TRBJ1-1
v_call: TRBV7-3
d_call: TRBD1
clone_size: few
cdr3_nt: TGTGCCAGCAGCTCCCCTGGGACAGGGAGGTTTTGGGCTTTCTTT
cdr3_aa: CASSSPGTGRFWAFF

j_call: TRBJ1-1
v_call: TRBV15
d_call: TRBD1
clone_size: NA
cdr3_nt: TGTGCCACCAGCAGAGTGGGGACAGGGACCACTGAAGCTTTCTTT
cdr3_aa: CATSRVGTGTTEAFF

j_call: TRBJ1-2
v_call: TRBV28
d_call: TRBD1
clone_size: NA
cdr3_nt: TGTGCCAGCAGTTCACAGGGGGTTATCTATGGCTACACCTTC
cdr3_aa: CASSSQGVIYGYTF

j_call: TRBJ2-1
v_call: TRBV19
d_call: NA
clone_size: NA
cdr3_nt: TGTGCCAGTAGTATAGGAGGGATGGGTTCAAATGAGCAGTTCTTC
cdr3_aa: CASSIGGMGSNEQFF

j_call: TRBJ2-1
v_call: TRBV16
d_call: NA
clone_size: NA
cdr3_nt: TGTGCCAGCAGCCCACCGGTCCACAGCTCCTACAATGAGCAGTTCTTC
cdr3_aa: CASSPPVHSSYNEQFF